A selection of T cell receptor beta chains follows, all from one sample in a study of blood T cell repertoires in COVID-19. Sequenced by immunoSEQ multiplex PCR; TCRdb stores in-frame clones only, minus some. The data contain more than 200,000 clones, around 86% of them singletons. Input material: peripheral blood. Receptor source: a man in his fifties with COVID-19, enrolled during active disease. Each CDR3 is given with its conserved first and last residue. D genes are given only for firm matches. Expanded clones are given a class, and other clones once, few, many or no size at all.

TRBJ2-5,TRBV3-1/TRBV3-2,-,-,CASSQGRRSGGETQYF,TGTGCCAGCAGCCAAGGACGGAGGAGCGGTGGAGAGACCCAGTACTTC
TRBJ2-7,TRBV5-1,-,-,CASSLDTDYEQYF,TGCGCCAGCAGCTTGGATACAGACTACGAGCAGTACTTC
TRBJ1-5,TRBV6-5,-,-,CASSRQSYSNQPQHF,TGTGCCAGCAGCCGACAGAGTTATAGCAATCAGCCCCAGCATTTT
TRBJ2-2,TRBV28,-,-,CASSPGHNTGELFF,TGTGCCAGCAGTCCGGGACATAACACCGGGGAGCTGTTTTTT
TRBJ2-3,TRBV28,-,-,CASSSRLAGNTDTQYF,TGTGCCAGCAGTAGCAGGCTAGCTGGGAACACAGATACGCAGTATTTT
TRBJ2-7,TRBV5-6,TRBD2,-,CASSFRLAGSTKSYEQYF,TGTGCCAGCAGCTTCCGGTTAGCGGGAAGCACTAAATCCTACGAGCAGTACTTC
TRBJ2-2,TRBV18,-,-,CASSPRAGANTGELFF,TGTGCCAGCTCACCACGGGCAGGGGCGAACACCGGGGAGCTGTTTTTT
TRBJ1-5,TRBV7-8,TRBD1,once,CASILTGGTDQPQHF,TGTGCCAGCATCCTGACAGGGGGCACGGATCAGCCCCAGCATTTT
TRBJ1-5,TRBV27,-,few,CASSLGADNQPQHF,TGTGCCAGCAGTTTAGGGGCAGACAATCAGCCCCAGCATTTT
TRBJ2-3,TRBV2,-,-,CASRDPAGDTQYF,TGTGCCAGCAGAGACCCGGCGGGAGATACGCAGTATTTT
TRBJ2-6,TRBV3-1/TRBV3-2,-,-,CASSQEGGPGANVLTF,TGTGCCAGCAGCCAAGAGGGGGGACCTGGGGCCAACGTCCTGACTTTC
TRBJ1-2,TRBV24-1,-,-,CATIGGRVDGYTF,TGTGCCACCATTGGTGGCAGGGTTGATGGCTACACCTTC
TRBJ2-3,TRBV9,-,-,CASSGPVSTDTQYF,TGTGCCAGCAGCGGGCCCGTTAGCACAGATACGCAGTATTTT
TRBJ1-2,TRBV6-2/TRBV6-3,TRBD1,-,CASSVRDRGSPNYGYTF,TGTGCCAGCAGTGTCCGGGACAGGGGGTCTCCTAACTATGGCTACACCTTC
TRBJ2-5,TRBV14,-,-,CASSRAGLEETQYF,TGTGCCAGCAGCCGCGCTGGACTCGAAGAGACCCAGTACTTC
TRBJ1-1,TRBV19,TRBD1,-,CASSRQGDTEAFF,TGTGCCAGTAGCAGGCAGGGGGACACTGAAGCTTTCTTT
TRBJ2-2,TRBV9,-,few,CASSASGAQNTGELFF,TGTGCCAGCAGCGCCTCGGGAGCCCAGAACACCGGGGAGCTGTTTTTT
TRBJ1-2,TRBV7-2,-,few,CASSLLSQGSYGYTF,TGTGCCAGCAGCTTATTATCCCAGGGGAGCTATGGCTACACCTTC
TRBJ2-1,TRBV5-1,-,-,CASSERTESYNEQFF,TGCGCCAGCAGCGAGCGGACGGAATCCTACAATGAGCAGTTCTTC
TRBJ2-3,TRBV9,TRBD1,once,CASSGQGRSDTQYF,TGTGCCAGCAGCGGACAGGGGAGATCAGATACGCAGTATTTT
TRBJ1-1,TRBV9,TRBD1,-,CASSHGQATISSTEAFF,TGTGCCAGCAGTCACGGACAGGCGACGATATCTAGCACTGAAGCTTTCTTT
TRBJ1-1,TRBV12-3/TRBV12-4,-,-,CASRRTLNTEAFF,TGTGCCAGCAGAAGGACATTGAACACTGAAGCTTTCTTT
TRBJ2-1,TRBV15,-,-,CATSRDMEGQFF,TGTGCCACCAGCAGAGACATGGAGGGGCAGTTCTTC
TRBJ2-2,TRBV10-3,-,few,CAISDRENTGELFF,TGTGCCATCAGTGACAGGGAGAACACCGGGGAGCTGTTTTTT
TRBJ2-7,TRBV4-1,TRBD2,-,CASSLRGIAGVPTGLYEQYF,TGCGCCAGCAGCCTAAGGGGAATAGCGGGGGTACCCACCGGGCTCTACGAGCAGTACTTC
TRBJ1-5,TRBV4-2,-,once,CASSQDDSRVGNQPQHF,TGTGCCAGCAGCCAAGACGACAGTCGTGTCGGTAATCAGCCCCAGCATTTT
TRBJ1-5,TRBV12-3/TRBV12-4,-,-,CASSFNPGSPQHF,TGTGCCAGCAGTTTTAACCCGGGGTCCCCCCAGCATTTT
TRBJ1-2,TRBV2,-,-,CASRLDDFNYGYTF,TGTGCCAGCAGGTTAGATGATTTTAACTATGGCTACACCTTC
TRBJ1-6,TRBV10-3,TRBD1,-,CAIRTGTGYNSPLHF,TGTGCCATCAGAACCGGGACAGGGTACAATTCACCCCTCCACTTT
TRBJ2-7,TRBV3-1/TRBV3-2,TRBD1,-,CASSWDRAYEQYF,TGTGCCAGCAGCTGGGACAGGGCTTACGAGCAGTACTTC
TRBJ2-7,TRBV6-5,TRBD1,once,CASSQDREGPYEQYF,TGTGCCAGCAGTCAGGACAGGGAAGGCCCCTACGAGCAGTACTTC
TRBJ2-5,TRBV24-1,TRBD2,-,CATSDPASGKETQYF,TGTGCCACCAGTGATCCCGCCAGCGGGAAAGAGACCCAGTACTTC
TRBJ2-6,TRBV30,-,-,CAWSQGLQANVLTF,TGTGCCTGGAGCCAGGGTCTTCAGGCCAACGTCCTGACTTTC
TRBJ2-7,TRBV18,-,-,CASSPSSHEQYF,TGTGCCAGCTCACCTTCCTCCCACGAGCAGTACTTC
TRBJ2-7,TRBV9,TRBD2,-,CASSVATGGSPYEQYF,TGTGCCAGCAGCGTAGCTACGGGGGGGAGCCCCTACGAGCAGTACTTC
TRBJ2-1,TRBV13,-,-,CASSLEANEQFF,TGTGCCAGCAGCTTAGAAGCCAATGAGCAGTTCTTC
TRBJ1-5,TRBV11-2,TRBD1,few,CASSQQGGGDQPQHF,TGTGCCAGCAGCCAACAGGGGGGGGGAGACCAGCCCCAGCATTTT
TRBJ1-5,TRBV3-1/TRBV3-2,-,once,CASSPRPSRNQPQHF,TGTGCCAGCAGCCCTCGCCCCAGCAGGAATCAGCCCCAGCATTTT
TRBJ2-3,TRBV2,TRBD1,-,CASSEQGQGAADTQYF,TGTGCCAGCAGTGAACAAGGGCAGGGGGCCGCAGATACGCAGTATTTT
TRBJ2-3,TRBV11-2,-,once,CASSLKTGGLTDTQYF,TGTGCCAGCAGCTTAAAGACTGGGGGCCTCACAGATACGCAGTATTTT
TRBJ2-3,TRBV7-2,-,-,CASWSRTYTDTQYF,TGTGCCAGCTGGTCGCGGACTTACACAGATACGCAGTATTTT
TRBJ1-2,TRBV6-2/TRBV6-3,TRBD1,few,CASSWDSNYGYTF,TGTGCCAGCAGCTGGGACAGTAACTATGGCTACACCTTC
TRBJ2-2,TRBV2,TRBD1,-,CASSDSGGTNTGELFF,TGTGCCAGCAGTGATTCAGGGGGTACGAACACCGGGGAGCTGTTTTTT
TRBJ2-6,TRBV28,TRBD1,-,CASRPDRDTGANVLTF,TGTGCCAGCAGACCGGACAGGGACACTGGGGCCAACGTCCTGACTTTC
TRBJ1-2,TRBV27,-,once,CASRRDMNYGYTF,TGTGCCAGCAGGAGGGACATGAACTATGGCTACACCTTC
TRBJ1-6,TRBV6-2/TRBV6-3,TRBD1,-,CASSGQGEYNSPLHF,TGTGCCAGCAGTGGTCAGGGGGAATATAATTCACCCCTCCACTTT
TRBJ2-7,TRBV28,-,-,CASSTTYEQYF,TGTGCCAGCAGCACTACCTACGAGCAGTACTTC
TRBJ2-4,TRBV30,TRBD1,-,CAWSKDRGSKNIQYF,TGTGCCTGGAGTAAGGACAGGGGATCGAAAAACATTCAGTACTTC
TRBJ2-7,TRBV4-2,-,once,CASSPGGTDEQYF,TGTGCCAGCAGCCCTGGCGGTACCGACGAGCAGTACTTC
TRBJ2-1,TRBV7-9,TRBD2,once,CASSLTSSGGKNEQFF,TGTGCCAGCAGCCTCACCTCTAGCGGGGGGAAAAATGAGCAGTTCTTC